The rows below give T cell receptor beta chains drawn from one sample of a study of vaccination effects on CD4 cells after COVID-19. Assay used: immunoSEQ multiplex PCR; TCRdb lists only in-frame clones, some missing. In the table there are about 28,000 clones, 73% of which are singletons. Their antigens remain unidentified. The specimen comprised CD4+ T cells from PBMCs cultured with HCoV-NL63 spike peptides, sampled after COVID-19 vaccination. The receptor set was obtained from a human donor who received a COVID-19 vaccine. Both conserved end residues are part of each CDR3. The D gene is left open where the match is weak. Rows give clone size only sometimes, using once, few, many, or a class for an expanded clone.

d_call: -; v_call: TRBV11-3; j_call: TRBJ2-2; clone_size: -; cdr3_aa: CASSTQGPGELFF; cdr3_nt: TGTGCCAGCAGCACGCAGGGCCCCGGGGAGCTGTTTTTT
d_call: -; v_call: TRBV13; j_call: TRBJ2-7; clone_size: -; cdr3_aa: CASSLGRAGSAYEQYF; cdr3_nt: TGTGCCAGCAGCTTAGGGCGGGCGGGGTCCGCCTACGAGCAGTACTTC
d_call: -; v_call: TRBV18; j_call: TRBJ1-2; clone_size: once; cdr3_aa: CASSPDSIYGYTF; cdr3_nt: TGTGCCAGCTCACCTGACAGCATCTATGGCTACACCTTC
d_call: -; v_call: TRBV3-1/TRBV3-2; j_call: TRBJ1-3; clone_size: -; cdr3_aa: CASSQPGNSGNTIYF; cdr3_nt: TGTGCCAGCAGCCAACCAGGGAACTCTGGAAACACCATATATTTT
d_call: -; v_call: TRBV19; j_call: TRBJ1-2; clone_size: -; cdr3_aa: CASSIDGTWYGYTF; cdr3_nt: TGTGCCAGTAGTATAGACGGGACATGGTATGGCTACACCTTC
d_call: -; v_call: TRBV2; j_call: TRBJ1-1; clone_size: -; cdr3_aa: CASKLALLNTEAFF; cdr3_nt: TGTGCCAGCAAATTAGCACTGCTTAACACTGAAGCTTTCTTT
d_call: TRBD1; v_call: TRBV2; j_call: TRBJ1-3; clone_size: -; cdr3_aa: CASGQGGNTIYF; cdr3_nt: TGTGCCAGCGGACAGGGTGGAAACACCATATATTTT
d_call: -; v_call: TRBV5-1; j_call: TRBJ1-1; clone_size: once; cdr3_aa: CASSSGQTNTEAFF; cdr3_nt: TGCGCCAGCAGCTCTGGACAGACGAACACTGAAGCTTTCTTT
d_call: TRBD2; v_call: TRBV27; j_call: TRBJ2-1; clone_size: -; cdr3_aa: CASSFLGASGGDNEQFF; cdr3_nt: TGTGCCAGCAGTTTCCTCGGGGCTAGCGGGGGAGACAATGAGCAGTTCTTC
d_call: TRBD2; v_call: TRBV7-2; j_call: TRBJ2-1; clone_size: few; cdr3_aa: CASSPGGGTTNNEQFF; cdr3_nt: TGTGCCAGCAGCCCCGGAGGCGGGACTACAAACAATGAGCAGTTCTTC
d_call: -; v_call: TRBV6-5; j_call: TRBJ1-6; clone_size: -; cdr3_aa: CASNWVAVSNSPLHF; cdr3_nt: TGTGCCAGCAATTGGGTTGCAGTGAGTAATTCACCCCTCCACTTT
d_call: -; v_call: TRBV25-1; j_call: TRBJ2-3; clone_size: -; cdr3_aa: CASSPRESATDTQYF; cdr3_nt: TGTGCCAGCAGCCCCCGGGAATCGGCCACAGATACGCAGTATTTT
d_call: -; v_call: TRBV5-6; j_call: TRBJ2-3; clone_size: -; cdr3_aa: CASSNAGGRSDTQYF; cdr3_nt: TGTGCCAGCAGTAATGCAGGGGGGCGTTCGGATACGCAGTATTTT
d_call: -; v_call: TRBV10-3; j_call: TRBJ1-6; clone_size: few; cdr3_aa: CAISESAVRDSPLHF; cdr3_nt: TGTGCCATCAGTGAGTCGGCGGTCCGTGATTCACCCCTCCACTTT
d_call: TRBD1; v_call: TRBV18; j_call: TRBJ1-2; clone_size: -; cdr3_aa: CASSLTGGYGYTF; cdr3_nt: TGTGCCAGCTCGCTTACAGGGGGCTATGGCTACACCTTC
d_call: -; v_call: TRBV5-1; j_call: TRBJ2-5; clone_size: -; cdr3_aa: CASSDVQETQYF; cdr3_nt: TGCGCCAGCAGCGATGTCCAAGAGACCCAGTACTTC
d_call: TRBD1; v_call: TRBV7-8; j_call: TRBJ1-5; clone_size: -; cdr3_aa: CASSLALGQGSPGGFQPQHF; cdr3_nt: TGTGCCAGCAGCTTAGCGTTGGGACAGGGTAGTCCGGGCGGTTTTCAGCCCCAGCATTTT
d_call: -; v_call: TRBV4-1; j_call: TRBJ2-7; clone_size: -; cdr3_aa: CASSQDGGISSYEQYF; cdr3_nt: TGCGCCAGCAGCCAAGATGGAGGAATTAGCTCCTACGAGCAGTACTTC
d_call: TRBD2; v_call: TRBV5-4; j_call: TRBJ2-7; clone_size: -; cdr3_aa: CASSLDGLAGGIYEQYF; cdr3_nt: TGTGCCAGCAGCTTGGATGGGTTAGCGGGGGGGATCTACGAGCAGTACTTC
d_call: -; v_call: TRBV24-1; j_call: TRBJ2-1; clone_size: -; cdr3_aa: CATSDSRGHLENNEQFF; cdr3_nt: TGTGCCACCAGTGATTCTAGAGGACACCTGGAAAACAATGAGCAGTTCTTC
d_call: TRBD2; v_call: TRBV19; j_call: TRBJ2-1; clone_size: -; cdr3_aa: CASKLLAESSYNEQFF; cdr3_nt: TGTGCCAGTAAGTTACTAGCGGAAAGCTCCTACAATGAGCAGTTCTTC
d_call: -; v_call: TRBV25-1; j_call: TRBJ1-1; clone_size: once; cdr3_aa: CASTRAGAGDNTEAFF; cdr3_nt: TGTGCCAGCACCAGAGCGGGTGCAGGGGATAACACTGAAGCTTTCTTT
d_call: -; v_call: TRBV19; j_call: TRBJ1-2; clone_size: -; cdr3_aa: CASAVDSNYGYTF; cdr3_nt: TGTGCCAGTGCCGTAGACAGTAACTATGGCTACACCTTC
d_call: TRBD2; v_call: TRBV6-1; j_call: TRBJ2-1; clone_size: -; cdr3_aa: CASSDLLATTYNEQFF; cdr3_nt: TGTGCCAGCAGTGACCTACTAGCGACAACCTACAATGAGCAGTTCTTC
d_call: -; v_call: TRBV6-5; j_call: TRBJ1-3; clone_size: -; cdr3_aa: CASTSGTFNRDTIYF; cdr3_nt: TGTGCCAGCACCTCTGGGACATTTAACCGGGACACCATATATTTT
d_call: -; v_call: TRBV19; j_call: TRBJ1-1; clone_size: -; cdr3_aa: CASAGTRNTEAFF; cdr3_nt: TGTGCCAGCGCCGGTACACGGAACACTGAAGCTTTCTTT
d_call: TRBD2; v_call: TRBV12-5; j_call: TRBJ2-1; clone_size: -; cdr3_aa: CASGLPLTSGRSLLGQFF; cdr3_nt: TGTGCTAGTGGTTTGCCCCTGACTAGCGGGAGGAGCCTCCTGGGGCAGTTCTTC
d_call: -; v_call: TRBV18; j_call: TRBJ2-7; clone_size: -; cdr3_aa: CASSGGAYYEQYF; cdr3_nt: TGTGCCAGCTCAGGTGGCGCCTACTACGAGCAGTACTTC
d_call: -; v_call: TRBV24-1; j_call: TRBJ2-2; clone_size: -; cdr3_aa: CATSDGGGKGELFF; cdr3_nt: TGTGCCACCAGTGATGGAGGAGGAAAAGGGGAGCTGTTTTTT
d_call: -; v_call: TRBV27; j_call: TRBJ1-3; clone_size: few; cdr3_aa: CASSFRAAGNTIYF; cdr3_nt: TGTGCCAGCAGTTTTCGGGCAGCGGGAAACACCATATATTTT
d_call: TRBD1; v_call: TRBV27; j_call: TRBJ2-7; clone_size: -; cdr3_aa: CASSPGQGAYEQYF; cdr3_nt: TGTGCCAGCAGTCCGGGACAGGGGGCCTACGAGCAGTACTTC
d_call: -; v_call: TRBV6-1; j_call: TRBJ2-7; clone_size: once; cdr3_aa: CASSEQRGYEQYF; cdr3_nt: TGTGCCAGCAGTGAACAGAGGGGCTACGAGCAGTACTTC
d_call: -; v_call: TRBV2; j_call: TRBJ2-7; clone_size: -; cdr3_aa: CASRRASNEQYF; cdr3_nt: TGTGCCAGCAGACGGGCTAGTAACGAGCAGTACTTC
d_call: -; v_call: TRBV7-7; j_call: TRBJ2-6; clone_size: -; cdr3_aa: CASSPGQNSGANVLTF; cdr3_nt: TGTGCCAGCAGCCCAGGACAGAATTCGGGGGCCAACGTCCTGACTTTC
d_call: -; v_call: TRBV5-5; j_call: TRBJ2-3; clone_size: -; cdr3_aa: CASSLYAGAQSTDTQYF; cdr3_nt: TGTGCCAGCAGCTTGTACGCGGGGGCCCAGAGCACAGATACGCAGTATTTT
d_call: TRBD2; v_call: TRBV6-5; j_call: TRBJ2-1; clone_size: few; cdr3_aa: CASRAPGGYYNEQFF; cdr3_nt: TGTGCCAGCAGGGCCCCCGGGGGGTACTACAATGAGCAGTTCTTC
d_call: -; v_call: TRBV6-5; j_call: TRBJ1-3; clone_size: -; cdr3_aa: CASSWERAGNTIYF; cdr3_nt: TGTGCCAGCAGCTGGGAGAGAGCTGGAAACACCATATATTTT
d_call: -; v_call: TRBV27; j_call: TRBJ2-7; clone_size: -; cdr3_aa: CASSLSGPYEQYF; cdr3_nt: TGTGCCAGCAGTTTATCCGGACCCTACGAGCAGTACTTC
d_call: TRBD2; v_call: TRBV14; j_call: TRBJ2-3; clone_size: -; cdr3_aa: CASSPLAGGSTDTQYF; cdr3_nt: TGTGCCAGCAGCCCACTAGCGGGGGGGAGCACAGATACGCAGTATTTT
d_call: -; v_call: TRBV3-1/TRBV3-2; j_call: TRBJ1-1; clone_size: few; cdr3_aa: CASSQIQGGAFF; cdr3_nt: TGTGCCAGCAGCCAAATACAGGGAGGGGCTTTCTTT
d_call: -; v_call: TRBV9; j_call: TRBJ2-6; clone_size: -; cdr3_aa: CASSADSPGANVLTF; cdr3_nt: TGTGCCAGCAGCGCGGACAGTCCTGGGGCCAACGTCCTGACTTTC
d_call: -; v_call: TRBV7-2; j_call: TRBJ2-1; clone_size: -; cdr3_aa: CASSLRRESEQFF; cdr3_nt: TGTGCCAGCAGCTTGAGACGAGAAAGTGAGCAGTTCTTC
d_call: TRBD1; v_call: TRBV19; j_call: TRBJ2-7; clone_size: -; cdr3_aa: CASSPTGDRGYEQYF; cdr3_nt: TGTGCCAGTAGTCCGACCGGGGACAGGGGGTACGAGCAGTACTTC